This T cell receptor beta chain emerged from a study of T-cell reconstitution after alpha-beta-depleted transplantation in children. Researchers prepared the TCRbeta library using unique molecular identifiers, the study reports. TCRdb reanalysed the PCR reads using MiXCR and keeps one entry per CDR3 protein. The data contain some 640,000 distinct CDR3 sequences, around 16% of them singletons. Germline CDR1 is MGHDK and CDR2 is SYGVNS. CDR3 length: 11 amino acids. V was cut by 2 bases and J by 9 bases, with 4 bases left in between. The chain uses TRBV25-1 and TRBJ2-2, with D unclear. Sequencing used PBMCs from the stem cell graft donor, obtained from the stem cell graft. This clonotype was sampled from a human donor who donated a stem cell graft to a child with acute myeloid leukemia. In nucleotides, the CDR3 is TGTGCCAGCAGTGAACGATGGGAGCTGTTTTTT. This translates into CASSERWELFF.